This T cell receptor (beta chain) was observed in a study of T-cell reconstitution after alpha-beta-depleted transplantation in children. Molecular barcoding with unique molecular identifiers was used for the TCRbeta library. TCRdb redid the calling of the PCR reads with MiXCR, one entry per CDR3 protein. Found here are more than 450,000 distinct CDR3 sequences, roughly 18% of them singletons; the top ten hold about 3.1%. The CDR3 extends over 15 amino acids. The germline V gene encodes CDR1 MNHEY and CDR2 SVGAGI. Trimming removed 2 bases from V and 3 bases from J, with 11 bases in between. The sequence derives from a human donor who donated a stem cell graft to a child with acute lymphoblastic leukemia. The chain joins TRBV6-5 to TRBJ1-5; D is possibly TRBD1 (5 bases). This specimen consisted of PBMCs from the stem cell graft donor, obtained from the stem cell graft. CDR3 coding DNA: TGTGCCAGCAGTTACGCCAGGGCAGCCAATCAGCCCCAGCATTTT. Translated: CASSYARAANQPQHF.